Described below is a single T cell receptor (beta chain) sequence and its context. The data were taken from a study of blood T cell repertoires in COVID-19. The repertoire was sequenced with immunoSEQ multiplex PCR; TCRdb's copy has only in-frame clones and lacks some. The sample holds some 40,000 clones, around nine tenths seen once. The V end was cut by 3 bases, the J end by 2 bases, with 15 bases between. Germline V lookup: CDR1 SGHAT, CDR2 FQDESV (reference sequence). The CDR3 spans 16 residues. This chain connects TRBV11-1 to TRBJ2-3; a weak D match, TRBD2 (5 bases). This sequence originates from an older man with acute or convalescent COVID-19. Sample: peripheral blood. This CDR3 reads CASSFLRGSNTDTQYF. Written as DNA, the CDR3 is TGTGCCAGCAGCTTCTTACGGGGATCCAACACAGATACGCAGTATTTT.